The rows below give T cell receptor beta chains drawn from one sample of a study of beta chain features in type 1 diabetes. Only in-frame clones appear in the TCRdb table, and some are missing; sequencing was by immunoSEQ multiplex PCR. This table has about 740,000 clones, around 15% appearing once. Sequenced material: naive CD4+ T cells from blood. The receptors stem from a man aged 18 to 30 with type 1 diabetes. CDR3s include the opening cysteine and the closing phenylalanine or tryptophan. A D gene is named only where the DNA matches it firmly. Clone size is stated in some rows and not others, as once, few, many or a class when expanded.

CDR3aa	CDR3nt	d_gene	v_gene	j_gene	abundance
CASSEGRAQETQYF	TGTGCCAGCAGTGAAGGGAGGGCTCAAGAGACCCAGTACTTC	TRBD2	TRBV25-1	TRBJ2-5	-
CASSAGQGFVTEAFF	TGCGCCAGCAGCGCGGGACAGGGTTTCGTCACTGAAGCTTTCTTT	TRBD1	TRBV5-1	TRBJ1-1	few
CASSPRGGEADTQYF	TGCGCCAGCAGCCCTCGGGGAGGGGAGGCAGATACGCAGTATTTT	TRBD2	TRBV5-1	TRBJ2-3	few
CACKGAGGEYNEQFF	TGTGCCTGTAAGGGGGCAGGGGGCGAATACAATGAGCAGTTCTTC	TRBD1	TRBV30	TRBJ2-1	-
CASSEQAGGGPTQYF	TGTGCCAGCAGTGAACAAGCGGGGGGAGGTCCTACGCAGTATTTT	TRBD2	TRBV2	TRBJ2-3	-
CSVGTPGDEQYF	TGCAGCGTTGGAACACCCGGTGACGAGCAGTACTTC	-	TRBV29-1	TRBJ2-7	few
CASSLWTGGFSNQPQHF	TGTGCCAGCAGCTTATGGACAGGGGGATTTAGCAATCAGCCCCAGCATTTT	TRBD1	TRBV7-2	TRBJ1-5	-
CASSSRPTGGTEAFF	TGTGCCAGCAGCTCGCGTCCTACAGGGGGCACTGAAGCTTTCTTT	TRBD1	TRBV7-6	TRBJ1-1	few
CASSAREDSPLHF	TGTGCCAGCAGTGCCAGAGAGGATTCACCCCTCCACTTT	-	TRBV6-1	TRBJ1-6	-
CASSSGGAGYEQYF	TGCGCCAGCAGCTCCGGCGGGGCAGGGTACGAGCAGTACTTC	-	TRBV5-1	TRBJ2-7	few
CAWSAGGGGPQHF	TGTGCCTGGAGTGCTGGAGGGGGCGGACCCCAGCATTTT	TRBD1	TRBV30	TRBJ1-5	few
CASSKPRTGNTGELFF	TGTGCCAGTAGTAAGCCAAGGACAGGGAACACCGGGGAGCTGTTTTTT	TRBD1	TRBV19	TRBJ2-2	few
CASSQVLGSSYNSPLHF	TGTGCCAGCAGCCAAGTGTTGGGGAGCTCCTATAATTCACCCCTCCACTTT	-	TRBV14	TRBJ1-6	-
CASRRSGGTGELFF	TGTGCCAGCCGCCGCAGCGGGGGCACCGGGGAGCTGTTTTTT	TRBD2	TRBV25-1	TRBJ2-2	-
CAISGEGVEGTEAFF	TGTGCCATCAGTGGAGAGGGGGTTGAGGGAACTGAAGCTTTCTTT	-	TRBV10-3	TRBJ1-1	few
CASSLVPNTEAFF	TGTGCCAGCAGCTTAGTTCCGAACACTGAAGCTTTCTTT	-	TRBV7-9	TRBJ1-1	-
CASKRDTQYF	TGTGCCAGCAAAAGAGATACGCAGTATTTT	-	TRBV28	TRBJ2-3	few
CASSPGQGAHYGYTF	TGTGCCAGCAGCCCGGGACAGGGGGCACACTATGGCTACACCTTC	TRBD1	TRBV7-3	TRBJ1-2	-
CAISESAVETQYF	TGTGCCATCAGTGAGTCGGCAGTAGAGACCCAGTACTTC	-	TRBV10-3	TRBJ2-5	few
CCVEGFEGGPDTQYF	TGCTGCGTTGAAGGCTTCGAGGGGGGTCCAGATACGCAGTATTTT	-	TRBV29-1	TRBJ2-3	few
CASSLGTISGGQPQHF	TGTGCCAGCAGCTTAGGGACAATATCGGGAGGTCAGCCCCAGCATTTT	-	TRBV7-9	TRBJ1-5	few
CASSQAEGTRGYTF	TGCGCCAGCAGCCAAGCGGAAGGTACTCGCGGCTACACCTTC	-	TRBV4-1	TRBJ1-2	few
CAWEDRRGFYGYTF	TGTGCCTGGGAGGACAGGCGGGGGTTCTATGGCTACACCTTC	TRBD1	TRBV30	TRBJ1-2	-
CASSDSSQGNSPLHF	TGTGCCAGCAGTGACTCGAGTCAGGGAAATTCACCCCTCCACTTT	-	TRBV6-4	TRBJ1-6	-
CASSRLTGEKLFF	TGTGCCAGCAGTCGGCTGACAGGTGAAAAACTGTTTTTT	-	TRBV6-6	TRBJ1-4	few
CAISEEVQETQYF	TGTGCCATCAGTGAGGAAGTCCAAGAGACCCAGTACTTC	-	TRBV10-3	TRBJ2-5	few
CASGLANRENTEAFF	TGTGCTAGTGGTTTGGCCAACAGGGAGAACACTGAAGCTTTCTTT	-	TRBV12-5	TRBJ1-1	-
CSVGRQGGTEQYF	TGCAGCGTTGGGCGGCAGGGGGGTACCGAGCAGTACTTC	-	TRBV29-1	TRBJ2-7	-